This entry lists 23 T cell receptor beta chains sequenced from one sample in a study of cytomegalovirus exposure and HLA in healthy donors. Profiled with immunoSEQ multiplex PCR; TCRdb holds only in-frame clones, not every one. The sample holds around 56,000 clones; roughly 89% are singletons and the top ten take 15%. The sequenced sample consisted of PBMCs. All receptors derive from a woman between 18 and 29 years old in good health and CMV-seronegative.

The gene calls are TRBV29-1 and TRBJ1-5, with 8 bases lining up with TRBD1. The CDR3 runs 14 residues. The trim removed 7 bases at V and 1 base at J, leaving 6 bases unmatched. CDR1 and CDR2 from the germline V gene are SQVTM and ANQGSEA. In nucleotides, the CDR3 is TGCAGCGCCCGGACAGGGAACAGCAATCAGCCCCAGCATTTT. Encoded protein: CSARTGNSNQPQHF.

Here the CDR3 reads CSVTSTGYNEQFF. The CDR3 coding sequence is TGCAGCGTTACCTCAACAGGGTACAATGAGCAGTTCTTC. This chain links TRBV29-1 with TRBJ2-1, with TRBD1 as a possible D gene (6 bases). Germline V gene lookup returns CDR1 SQVTM and CDR2 ANQGSEA. Trimming shortened V by 5 bases and J by 4 bases, and 12 bases separated the two germline ends. There are 13 residues in the CDR3.

This sequence joins TRBV14 and TRBJ1-2, with D unclear. The germline V and J ends were trimmed by 1 base and 4 bases, with 10 bases remaining between them. CDR3 length: 14 residues. CDR1 and CDR2 from the germline V gene are SGHDN and FVKESK. The CDR3 loop is CASSQVHTSYGYTF. The CDR3 nucleotides are TGTGCCAGCAGCCAAGTACACACCTCCTATGGCTACACCTTC.

This chain joins TRBV5-6 and TRBJ2-1; possibly TRBD2 for D (6 bases). Germline CDR1 and CDR2: SGHDT and YYEEEE. The CDR3 has 14 residues. V was clipped by 4 bases and J by 4 bases, with 12 bases between them. CDR3 coding DNA: TGTGCCAGCAGCCCGGGGGTCCAGTACAATGAGCAGTTCTTC. This sequence encodes CASSPGVQYNEQFF.

The chain combines TRBV14 with TRBJ1-4; 8 bases are a match to TRBD1. Per germline, CDR1 SGHDN and CDR2 FVKESK. Trimming took 4 bases from V and 8 from J; bases not matched to a gene: 12. The CDR3 runs 16 residues. In nucleotides, the CDR3 is TGTGCCAGCAGCCCAGCCGGGACAGGATTCGCGGAAAAACTGTTTTTT. Amino acid sequence: CASSPAGTGFAEKLFF.

The chain links TRBV4-3 to TRBJ2-7; D perhaps matches TRBD2 (6 bases). CDR3 length equals 16 residues. Trimming removed 0 bases at V and 2 bases at J, with 14 bases between. Germline lookup yields CDR1 LGHNA and CDR2 YSLEER. CDR3 bases: TGCGCCAGCAGCCAAGATTCGGGGCGGGGCGCCTACGAGCAGTACTTC. It encodes CASSQDSGRGAYEQYF.

The chain recombines TRBV5-6 with TRBJ2-1; D ambiguous. Germline loops: CDR1 SGHDT, CDR2 YYEEEE. The length of the CDR3 is 12 residues. Deletions cut 1 base from V and 8 bases from J, with 7 bases between. The CDR3: CASSLNQYEQFF. In DNA, the CDR3 is TGTGCCAGCAGCTTGAATCAGTATGAGCAGTTCTTC.

V usage is TRBV30 and J usage is TRBJ1-2, with 7 bases identical to TRBD1. From germline, CDR1 is GTSNPN and CDR2 SVGIG (reference sequence). V lost 3 bases to trimming and J lost 4 bases; unmatched junction nucleotides: 5. The CDR3 is 13 residues long. The CDR3 protein is CAWRWGQTYGYTF. Here the CDR3 DNA reads TGTGCCTGGAGGTGGGGACAGACCTATGGCTACACCTTC.

V is TRBV5-4 and J is TRBJ2-1; TRBD1 might be the D (6 bases). Germline loops: CDR1 SGHNT, CDR2 YYREEE (reference sequence). The CDR3 totals 13 residues. V lost 3 bases, J lost 6 bases, and 10 bases lay in between. In DNA form, the CDR3 reads TGTGCCAGCAGCTCGGACAGCTTCAATGAGCAGTTCTTC. It is translated as CASSSDSFNEQFF.

The V gene is TRBV11-2, the J gene TRBJ2-7, with 7 positions matching TRBD2. CDR3 length: 16 residues. Trimming cost V 2 bases and J 0 bases; bases outside gene matches: 7. Germline CDR1 reads SGHAT; CDR2 reads FQNNGV. The CDR3 bases are TGTGCCAGCAGCTTAAGGAGTGGCGGGGGCTCCTACGAGCAGTACTTC. The encoded protein is CASSLRSGGGSYEQYF.

The chain employs TRBV28 and TRBJ1-2, with 9 bases lining up with TRBD1. This CDR3 is built from 14 residues. V lost 1 base and J lost 7; bases outside the gene matches: 4. CDR1 and CDR2 from the germline V gene are MDHEN and SYDVKM. CDR3 bases: TGTGCCAGCAGTTTATCCGGGACAGGGACTGGCTACACCTTC. It yields the protein CASSLSGTGTGYTF.

The rearrangement joins TRBV7-3 to TRBJ2-1, with D uncertain. The CDR3 is 14 residues long. V gave up 1 base and J gave up 8 bases, with 12 bases separating them. Germline-derived CDR1 and CDR2 are SGHTA and FQGTGA. CDR3 DNA sequence: TGTGCCAGCAGCTTAAACGTGGGCCCCGATGAGCAGTTCTTC. It specifies CASSLNVGPDEQFF.

The rearrangement uses TRBV19 and TRBJ2-7; D remains unclear. V was shortened by 1 base and J by 0 bases, with 10 bases between the two germline ends. The CDR3 has 15 residues. From germline, CDR1 is LNHDA and CDR2 SQIVND (reference sequence). The CDR3 reads CASSIGSAGSYEQYF. The CDR3 bases are TGTGCCAGTAGTATAGGGAGCGCTGGCTCCTACGAGCAGTACTTC.

The gene calls are TRBV6-5 and TRBJ2-1; D might be TRBD1 (5 bases). The CDR3 sequence is 14 residues long. V was cut by 2 bases and J by 4 bases, with 9 bases left in between. The germline gives CDR1 MNHEY, CDR2 SVGAGI. Here the CDR3 reads CASSYRQTYNEQFF. The CDR3 DNA is TGTGCCAGCAGTTACCGACAGACGTACAATGAGCAGTTCTTC.

This chain joins TRBV5-6 and TRBJ2-5; 14 nucleotides align to TRBD2. There are 17 residues in the CDR3. J gave up 2 bases and V 5 bases, and 8 bases lay outside the gene matches. Germline-derived CDR1 and CDR2 are SGHDT and YYEEEE. The chain's CDR3 is CASRPGLAGVFQETQYF. The CDR3 nucleotides are TGTGCCAGCAGGCCGGGACTAGCGGGAGTTTTTCAAGAGACCCAGTACTTC.

The V call is TRBV11-2, the J call TRBJ1-5; 7 bases line up with TRBD1. CDR3 length: 16 residues. Germline CDR1 is SGHAT and CDR2 is FQNNGV. V lost 1 base and J lost 6; bases outside the gene matches: 9. CDR3 amino acids: CASSLGTGDLRQPQHF. The CDR3 nucleotides are TGTGCCAGCAGCTTAGGTACAGGGGACCTCCGTCAGCCCCAGCATTTT.

This clone was detected only once. This sequence joins TRBV4-3 and TRBJ2-2; maybe TRBD2 (6 bases). Trimming took 0 bases from V and 3 from J, leaving 23 bases between them. Germline CDR1 and CDR2: LGHNA and YSLEER. This CDR3 spans 20 amino acids. Here the CDR3 reads CASSQDRGTDHLRDTGELFF. In DNA, the CDR3 is TGCGCCAGCAGCCAAGATCGCGGGACGGACCACCTCCGCGACACCGGGGAGCTGTTTTTT.

The CDR3 nucleotides are TGTGCCAGCAGTGCCCTAGCGGGGTACACCGGGGAGCTGTTTTTT. Translating gives CASSALAGYTGELFF. The chain joins TRBV2 to TRBJ2-2; 9 nucleotides match TRBD2. Germline V CDR1 and CDR2: SNHLY, FYNNEI. This CDR3 has 15 residues. With V trimmed by 4 bases and J by 3 bases, 3 bases remained unmatched.

The V and J genes are TRBV19 and TRBJ1-3; TRBD1 matches at 7 bases. The CDR3 has 18 residues. After removal of 5 bases from V and 2 bases from J, the junction contained 15 bases not matched to a gene. Germline V lookup: CDR1 LNHDA, CDR2 SQIVND (reference sequence). CDR3 residues: CASSGSGQALRTGNTIYF. In DNA, the CDR3 is TGTGCCAGTAGTGGATCAGGACAGGCACTTCGGACTGGAAACACCATATATTTT.

V gene TRBV6-5 combines with J gene TRBJ1-1, with 8 bases matching TRBD1. There are 15 residues in the CDR3. The germline CDR1 and CDR2 sequences are MNHEY and SVGAGI. V was clipped by 6 bases and J by 3 bases; unmatched bases: 9. CDR3 protein: CASSRTGSGDTEAFF. Here the CDR3 DNA reads TGTGCCAGCAGCAGGACAGGGTCAGGGGACACTGAAGCTTTCTTT.

The chain is built from TRBV4-1 and TRBJ1-5; TRBD1 matches 11 bases. The CDR3 contains 19 residues. V was clipped by 6 bases and J by 0 bases; unmatched bases: 13. Per the germline V gene, CDR1 is MGHRA and CDR2 is YSYEKL. CDR3 region: CASRPYPGQGEYSNQPQHF. Written as DNA, the CDR3 is TGCGCCAGCAGGCCCTATCCGGGACAGGGGGAATATAGCAATCAGCCCCAGCATTTT.

The V call is TRBV6-1, the J call TRBJ2-5; 11 bases align to TRBD1. Germline V CDR1 and CDR2: MNHNS, SASEGT. The CDR3 contains 15 residues. J gave up 4 bases and V 7 bases, and 8 bases lay outside the gene matches. CDR3 nucleotide sequence: TGTGCCAGCACCAGGACAGGGGGCTTATTAGAGACCCAGTACTTC. Its translation: CASTRTGGLLETQYF.

This sequence joins TRBV7-6 and TRBJ1-4; 7 bases agree with TRBD1. There are 14 residues in the CDR3. V shed 4 bases, J shed 8 bases, and the junction held 7 bases outside the gene matches. Germline CDR1 is SGHVS and CDR2 is FNYEAQ. The CDR3 reads CASSSRTGSEKLFF. CDR3 DNA: TGTGCCAGCAGCTCACGGACAGGTTCCGAAAAACTGTTTTTT.